The sample holds many counts of the clone carrying this T cell receptor beta chain. No antigen is known for it. The CDR3 runs to 17 residues. With 6 bases clipped from V and 0 bases from J, the junction kept 3 bases outside the gene matches. TCRdb re-derived calls from the reads in MiXCR, one entry per CDR3 protein. The table records 250,000 to 400,000 distinct CDR3 sequences, around a quarter of them present only once. These data belong to a study of T cell repertoires in cytomegalovirus infection. The sequencing here drew on cultured PBMCs, taken from culture after CMV antigen stimulation. The V call is TRBV12-3 or TRBV12-4, the J call TRBJ2-1; 15 bases agree with TRBD2. The sequence was obtained from a human donor in good health (CMV status not recorded). Some clones in this sample may be carry-over from other donors' samples. DNA for the CDR3: TGTGCCAGCAGCGGACTAGCGGGAGGGAGCTCCTACAATGAGCAGTTCTTC. As protein: CASSGLAGGSSYNEQFF.